The sequence of this T cell receptor (beta chain) was determined in a study of graft-versus-host responses after intestinal transplantation. Turning to the study itself: Every recipient underwent anti-thymocyte globulin induction, then tacrolimus and steroids for approximately 3 years.

Note on this clone: What it binds is unknown.

Generated by immunoSEQ multiplex PCR, the TCRdb table keeps only in-frame clones and is missing some. This sample carries approximately 81,000 clones, around 90% of them seen once, and the ten largest clones take around 8%. Trimming cost V 5 bases and J 4 bases, with 9 bases left between them. The CDR3 is made up of 12 amino acids. Germline V gene lookup returns CDR1 SQVTM and CDR2 ANQGSEA. The chain employs TRBV29-1 and TRBJ1-3, with TRBD1 as a possible D gene (5 bases). Specimen: unstimulated CD8+ T cells sorted from spleen or lymph node cells, collected before transplant. The receptor's source is a human donor who was the organ donor for an intestinal transplant. The CDR3: CSVPGRGNTIYF. Here the CDR3 DNA reads TGCAGCGTTCCGGGACGGGGAAACACCATATATTTT. Variable domain in full (rest from reference TRBV29-1 and TRBJ1-3): SAVISQKPSRDICQRGTSLTIQCQVDSQVTMMFWYRQQPGQSLTLIATANQGSEATYESGFVIDKFPISRPNLTFSTLTVSNMSPEDSSIYLCSVPGRGNTIYFGEGSWLTVV.